This T cell receptor beta chain was identified in a study of cytomegalovirus exposure and HLA in healthy donors. Study results and caveats: Later analysis identified a missense DCLRE1C variant that was linked to TCR beta V- and J-gene trimming.

The V end lost 3 bases, the J end lost 3 bases, and 9 bases lay between the germline ends. In germline, CDR1 is LGHNT, CDR2 FRNRAP. The length of the CDR3 is 14 residues. A word on this clone: Antigen specificity is unknown.

13 Jbeta primers and 60 Vbeta primers were used for the PCR. Assay used: immunoSEQ multiplex PCR; TCRdb lists only in-frame clones, some missing. The sample has tens of thousands of clones; around 80% are singletons. The clonotype originates from a man aged 25 to 45 in good health and CMV-seronegative. V usage is TRBV12-5 and J usage is TRBJ1-5; a possible D gene is TRBD1 (6 bases). The source material was PBMCs. CDR3 sequence (DNA): TGTGCTAGTGGTTTACAGGGAGACAATCAGCCCCAGCATTTT. This codes for CASGLQGDNQPQHF.